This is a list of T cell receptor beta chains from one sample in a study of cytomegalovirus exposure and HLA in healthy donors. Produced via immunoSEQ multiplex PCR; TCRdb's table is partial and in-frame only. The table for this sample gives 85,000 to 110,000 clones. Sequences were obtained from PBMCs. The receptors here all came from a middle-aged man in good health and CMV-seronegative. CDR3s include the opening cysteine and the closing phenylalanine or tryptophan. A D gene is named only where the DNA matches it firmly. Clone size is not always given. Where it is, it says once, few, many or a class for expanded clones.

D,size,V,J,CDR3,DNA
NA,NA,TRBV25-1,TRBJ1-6,CASSQSQNSPLHF,TGTGCCAGCAGTCAATCACAGAATTCACCCCTCCACTTT
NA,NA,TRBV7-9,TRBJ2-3,CASSLGDRAGDTQYF,TGTGCCAGCAGCTTAGGGGACAGAGCGGGAGATACGCAGTATTTT
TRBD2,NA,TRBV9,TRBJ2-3,CASSVAGGEFTDTQYF,TGTGCCAGCAGCGTAGCTGGGGGGGAGTTCACAGATACGCAGTATTTT
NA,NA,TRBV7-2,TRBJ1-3,CASSPGGNTIYF,TGTGCCAGCAGCCCAGGTGGAAACACCATATATTTT
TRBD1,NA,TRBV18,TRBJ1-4,CASSPDRVSNEKLFF,TGTGCCAGCTCACCAGACAGGGTTTCTAATGAAAAACTGTTTTTT
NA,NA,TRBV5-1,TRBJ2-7,CASSLTAQAGEQYF,TGCGCCAGCAGCTTGACAGCCCAGGCAGGCGAGCAGTACTTC
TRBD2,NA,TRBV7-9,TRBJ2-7,CASSPLSGRALEQYF,TGTGCCAGCAGCCCTCTCAGCGGGAGGGCCCTCGAGCAGTACTTC
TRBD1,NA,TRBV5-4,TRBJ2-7,CASSFGQGASYEQYF,TGTGCCAGCAGCTTTGGGCAGGGGGCCTCCTACGAGCAGTACTTC
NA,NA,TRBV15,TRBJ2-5,CATSSFTELLGETQYF,TGTGCCACCAGCAGTTTTACGGAGTTACTTGGGGAGACCCAGTACTTC
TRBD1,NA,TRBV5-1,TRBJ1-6,CACRDPGTGLNSPLHF,TGCGCCTGCCGAGACCCCGGGACAGGGTTGAATTCACCCCTCCACTTT
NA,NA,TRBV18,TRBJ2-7,CASSPEAGVYEQYF,TGTGCCAGCTCACCTGAGGCAGGGGTTTACGAGCAGTACTTC
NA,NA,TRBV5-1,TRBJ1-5,CASRSDGDSNQPQHF,TGCGCCAGCAGATCTGACGGAGATAGCAATCAGCCCCAGCATTTT
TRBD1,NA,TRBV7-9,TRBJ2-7,CASSGQGHSYEQYF,TGTGCCAGCAGCGGACAGGGCCATTCCTACGAGCAGTACTTC
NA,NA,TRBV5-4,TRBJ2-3,CASSYRGTDTQYF,TGTGCCAGCAGCTACAGGGGCACAGATACGCAGTATTTT
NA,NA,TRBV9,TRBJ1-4,CASSIQGDNEKLFF,TGTGCCAGCAGCATACAGGGTGATAATGAAAAACTGTTTTTT
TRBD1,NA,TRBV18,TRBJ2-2,CASSPQGQGIGELFF,TGTGCCAGCTCACCACAGGGACAGGGAATCGGGGAGCTGTTTTTT
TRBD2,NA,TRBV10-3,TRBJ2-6,CAIRPGLAGVGANVLTF,TGTGCCATCAGACCGGGACTAGCGGGGGTTGGGGCCAACGTCCTGACTTTC
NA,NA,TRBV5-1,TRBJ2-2,CASRLANTGELFF,TGCGCCAGCAGACTAGCGAACACCGGGGAGCTGTTTTTT
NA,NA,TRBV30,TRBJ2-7,CAWTKKGASEGEQYF,TGTGCCTGGACTAAGAAAGGGGCCTCGGAGGGGGAGCAGTACTTC
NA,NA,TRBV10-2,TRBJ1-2,CASSESRTRNYGYTF,TGCGCCAGCAGTGAGTCAAGGACACGGAACTATGGCTACACCTTC
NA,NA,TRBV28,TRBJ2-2,CASSAAPKGVSYTGELFF,TGTGCCAGCAGTGCCGCTCCTAAAGGGGTTTCTTACACCGGGGAGCTGTTTTTT
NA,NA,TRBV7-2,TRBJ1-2,CASSAYRDSGYTF,TGTGCCAGCAGCGCCTACAGGGATAGTGGCTACACCTTC
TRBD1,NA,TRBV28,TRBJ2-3,CASRNTDRSTDTQYF,TGTGCCAGCAGGAACACGGACAGGAGCACAGATACGCAGTATTTT
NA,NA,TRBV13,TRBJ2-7,CAVRGGSYEQYF,TGTGCCGTTAGGGGGGGCTCCTACGAGCAGTACTTC
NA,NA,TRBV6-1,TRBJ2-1,CASSSAWSSYNEQFF,TGTGCCAGCAGTTCGGCCTGGAGCTCCTACAATGAGCAGTTCTTC
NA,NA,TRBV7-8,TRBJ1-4,CASSLAPRAGHNEKLFF,TGTGCCAGCAGCTTAGCTCCCCGGGCAGGGCATAATGAAAAACTGTTTTTT
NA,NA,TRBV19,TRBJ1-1,CASSLTDNTEAFF,TGTGCCAGTAGTCTAACAGATAACACTGAAGCTTTCTTT
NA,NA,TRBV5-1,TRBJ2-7,CASSSTGYEQYF,TGCGCCAGCAGCTCCACAGGGTACGAGCAGTACTTC
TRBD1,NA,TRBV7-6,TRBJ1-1,CASSSLTGQNTEAFF,TGTGCCAGCAGCTCGTTGACAGGGCAGAACACTGAAGCTTTCTTT
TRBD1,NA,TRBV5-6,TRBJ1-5,CASSPRRDRGIQPQHF,TGTGCCAGCAGCCCCCGCCGGGACAGGGGGATACAGCCCCAGCATTTT
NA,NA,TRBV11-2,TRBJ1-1,CASSLLWGGTSTEAFF,TGTGCCAGCAGCTTACTGTGGGGGGGAACTAGCACTGAAGCTTTCTTT
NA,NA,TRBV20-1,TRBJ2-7,CSVPSDNEQYF,TGCAGTGTCCCCTCCGACAACGAGCAGTACTTC
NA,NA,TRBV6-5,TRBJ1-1,CASSYSQGGTEAFF,TGTGCCAGCAGTTACAGTCAGGGTGGAACTGAAGCTTTCTTT
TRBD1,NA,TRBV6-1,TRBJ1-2,CASSGDRGPHYGYTF,TGTGCCAGCAGTGGGGACAGGGGGCCTCACTATGGCTACACCTTC
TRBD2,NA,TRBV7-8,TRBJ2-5,CASSSTLRLAGGSETQYF,TGTGCCAGCAGCTCCACACTACGCTTAGCGGGAGGGTCTGAGACCCAGTACTTC
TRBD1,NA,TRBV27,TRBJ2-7,CASSPTMTGGYEQYF,TGTGCCAGCAGCCCCACGATGACAGGGGGCTACGAGCAGTACTTC
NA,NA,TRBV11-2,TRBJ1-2,CASSPMAGVGYTF,TGTGCCAGCAGCCCAATGGCAGGGGTTGGCTACACCTTC
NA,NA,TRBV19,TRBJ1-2,CASSSVVGAPGYTF,TGTGCCAGTAGTTCGGTTGTGGGGGCGCCTGGCTACACCTTC
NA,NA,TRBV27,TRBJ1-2,CASSPRRGNYGYTF,TGTGCCAGCAGTCCCCGAAGAGGCAACTATGGCTACACCTTC
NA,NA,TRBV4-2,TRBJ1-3,CASRQGGSGNTIYF,TGTGCCAGCAGACAGGGTGGATCTGGAAACACCATATATTTT
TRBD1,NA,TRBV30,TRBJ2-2,CAWKGTGYAGELFF,TGTGCCTGGAAGGGGACAGGATATGCCGGGGAGCTGTTTTTT
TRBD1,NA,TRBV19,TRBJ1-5,CASSMTRQGNQPQHF,TGTGCCAGTAGTATGACCCGACAGGGGAATCAGCCCCAGCATTTT
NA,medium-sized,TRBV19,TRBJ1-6,CASSFRQNNSPLHF,TGTGCCAGTAGTTTCCGACAGAATAATTCACCCCTCCACTTT
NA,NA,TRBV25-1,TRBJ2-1,CASSGGASNEQFF,TGTGCCAGCTCCGGCGGGGCAAGCAATGAGCAGTTCTTC
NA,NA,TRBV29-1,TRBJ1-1,CSGAQDKYTEAFF,TGCAGCGGGGCTCAGGATAAGTACACTGAAGCTTTCTTT